This T cell receptor beta chain was captured in a study of shared clonotypes between healthy human individuals. Study findings and constraints: Investigators expected sequencing depth to affect clonotype sharing among donors. Few donors restricted represented genetic and exposure-history diversity.

A split of CD4+ cells into CD45RA+ naive and CD45RA-negative memory subsets was performed. Using immunoSEQ multiplex PCR, the repertoire was profiled, and TCRdb retains in-frame clones only, with some absent. The sample holds 600,000 to 700,000 clones; 55% to 85% are singletons and the top ten take about 1.8%. Of note for this clone: What it recognizes is unknown.

CDR1 and CDR2 (germline): MDHEN, SYDVKM. This CDR3 comprises 11 residues. Trimming left V 4 bases short and J 8 bases short, with 8 bases between. The receptor was derived from a woman aged 25 to 45 in good health. Sample: memory CD4+ T cells sorted from blood. Subset reported: CD45RA-negative fraction. The J gene is TRBJ1-2, the V gene TRBV28; D remains unclear. In nucleotides, the CDR3 is TGTGCCAGCAGTTATCCTCCAGGCTACACCTTC. This translates into CASSYPPGYTF.